What follows are 26 T cell receptor beta chains derived from one specimen sequenced in a study of cytomegalovirus exposure and HLA in healthy donors. Some clones are missing from TCRdb's copy, which holds only in-frame ones; the method was immunoSEQ multiplex PCR. The data hold roughly 60,000 clones, with just under 95% observed a single time. The sequencing input was PBMCs. The receptors derive from a man between 18 and 29 years old in good health and CMV-seronegative.

The chain links TRBV25-1 to TRBJ1-1; the D gene is possibly TRBD1 (6 bases). The CDR3 length is 14 residues. The V gene lost 2 bases and the J gene lost 5 bases, with 12 bases spanning the gap. Germline CDR1 MGHDK, CDR2 SYGVNS. CDR3 sequence: CASSEQGKGTEAFF. The DNA for the CDR3 is TGTGCCAGCAGTGAACAGGGGAAAGGGACTGAAGCTTTCTTT.

The rearrangement joins TRBV30 to TRBJ2-2; 9 bases are a match to TRBD2. V trimming: 8 bases; J trimming: 1 base; junction bases outside the gene matches: 11. Germline loops: CDR1 GTSNPN, CDR2 SVGIG (reference sequence). There are 16 residues in the CDR3. As DNA, the CDR3 is TGTGCCCTCCAATCCCCTAGCGGGAAGAACACCGGGGAGCTGTTTTTT. Amino acids: CALQSPSGKNTGELFF.

This clone was counted a single time. This chain uses TRBV2 with TRBJ2-4; 8 nucleotides agree with TRBD1. This CDR3 region has 14 residues. The V gene's germline CDR1 is SNHLY and CDR2 FYNNEI. V lost 4 bases and J lost 8; bases outside the gene matches: 7. The CDR3 loop reads CASSAVTGGDIQYF. The CDR3 DNA reads TGTGCCAGCAGTGCTGTAACAGGGGGAGACATTCAGTACTTC.

DNA of the CDR3: TGTGCCAGCAGCTTAGTGTGGGAGTCCAACACCGGGGAGCTGTTTTTT. It specifies CASSLVWESNTGELFF. The chain combines TRBV7-2 with TRBJ2-2; a possible D gene is TRBD2 (5 bases). With 1 base removed from V and 2 bases from J, the gap between germline ends came to 11 bases. The CDR3 is 16 amino acids. CDR1 is SGHTA and CDR2 is FQGNSA in the germline V gene.

The gene calls are TRBV7-9 and TRBJ2-2; 12 nucleotides agree with TRBD1. The CDR3 consists of 19 residues. Germline assignment: CDR1 SEHNR and CDR2 FQNEAQ (reference sequence). Trimming took 7 bases from V and 6 from J; bases not matched to a gene: 18. As DNA, the CDR3 is TGTGCCAGCATCCTAGGGACAGGGGGCGCTGGTTCCGGGTCCGGGGAGCTGTTTTTT. Residues: CASILGTGGAGSGSGELFF.

The rearrangement uses TRBV7-2 and TRBJ2-3; 9 bases agree with TRBD2. Germline lookup yields CDR1 SGHTA and CDR2 FQGNSA. CDR3 length: 15 residues. The J segment lost 4 bases and the V segment lost 5 bases, leaving 7 bases of the junction unmatched. The CDR3 is CASSPRAGGADTQYF. As DNA, the CDR3 is TGTGCCAGCAGCCCCCGGGCGGGGGGGGCAGATACGCAGTATTTT. The full variable domain, its missing parts supplied by reference TRBV7-2 and TRBJ2-3, is GAGVSQSPSNKVTEKGKDVELRCDPISGHTALYWYRQSLGQGLEFLIYFQGNSAPDKSGLPSDRFSAERTGGSVSTLTIQRTQQEDSAVYLCASSPRAGGADTQYFGPGTRLTVL.

The rearrangement joins TRBV30 to TRBJ2-7; 10 positions match TRBD1. Germline values: CDR1 GTSNPN, CDR2 SVGIG (reference sequence). The V gene end was trimmed by 4 bases and the J gene end by 3 bases; junction bases not matched to a gene: 6. This CDR3 is 14 amino acids long. Written as DNA, the CDR3 is TGTGCCTGGAACCGGGACAGGGGATTCTACGAGCAGTACTTC. It encodes CAWNRDRGFYEQYF.

This chain joins TRBV6-6 and TRBJ2-2, with a weak D call TRBD1 (6 bases). This CDR3 has 13 residues. With 4 bases removed from V and 5 bases from J, the gap between germline ends came to 8 bases. The V gene's germline CDR1 is MNHNY and CDR2 SVGAGI (reference sequence). As DNA, the CDR3 is TGTGCCAGCAGTTCGGACAGTACCGGGGAGCTGTTTTTT. Its translation: CASSSDSTGELFF.

The chain employs TRBV6-5 and TRBJ2-7, with 13 nucleotides matching TRBD2. V trimming: 6 bases; J trimming: 6 bases; junction bases outside the gene matches: 8. The CDR3 is 15 residues long. Germline V gene data show CDR1 as MNHEY and CDR2 as SVGAGI. CDR3 loop: CASSLGLAGPPEQYF. DNA for the CDR3: TGTGCCAGCAGCCTGGGACTAGCGGGGCCTCCCGAGCAGTACTTC.

The CDR3 nucleotides are TGTGCCAGCAGCCGCCGAGGACGGGACTACTCCTACGAGCAGTACTTC. Its translation is CASSRRGRDYSYEQYF. This chain links TRBV4-2 with TRBJ2-7; the match to TRBD2 covers 7 bases. The V gene end was trimmed by 4 bases and the J gene end by 0 bases; junction bases not matched to a gene: 9. Per the germline V gene, CDR1 is LGHNA and CDR2 is YNFKEQ. The CDR3 consists of 16 residues.

This rearrangement joins TRBV19 to TRBJ2-5, with 12 nucleotides matching TRBD2. Germline V gene sequence: CDR1 LNHDA, CDR2 SQIVND (reference sequence). The junction had 1 base not matched to a gene; V was cut back by 4 bases and J by 1 base. The CDR3 is 15 residues long. CDR3 nucleotide sequence: TGTGCCAGTAGTAGGACTAGCGGGACCCAAGAGACCCAGTACTTC. This sequence encodes CASSRTSGTQETQYF.

The chain is built from TRBV2 and TRBJ1-1; D not certain. Between the trimmed V and J ends, which lost 2 bases and 1 base, there was a span of 5 bases. The length of the CDR3 is 13 residues. The germline V gene has CDR1 SNHLY and CDR2 FYNNEI. Here the CDR3 DNA reads TGTGCCAGCAGTGAACAGGCGAACACTGAAGCTTTCTTT. As protein: CASSEQANTEAFF.

This rearrangement joins TRBV11-2 to TRBJ2-1, with 11 bases matching TRBD2. V shed 8 bases, J shed 5 bases, and the junction held 8 bases outside the gene matches. The germline CDR1 and CDR2 sequences are SGHAT and FQNNGV. The CDR3 has 15 residues. CDR3 sequence (DNA): TGTGCCAGCCTAGCGGGAGGTTGGGGGGACAATGAGCAGTTCTTC. The encoded protein is CASLAGGWGDNEQFF. Based on the CDR3 plus reference TRBV11-2 and TRBJ2-1, the full variable domain is EAGVAQSPRYKIIEKRQSVAFWCNPISGHATLYWYQQILGQGPKLLIQFQNNGVVDDSQLPKDRFSAERLKGVDSTLKIQPAKLEDSAVYLCASLAGGWGDNEQFFGPGTRLTVL.

The chain is built from TRBV27 and TRBJ2-1; TRBD1 matches 9 bases. Per germline, CDR1 MNHEY and CDR2 SMNVEV (reference sequence). The CDR3 extends over 16 amino acids. V was pared by 2 bases and J by 8 bases, with 10 bases of the junction left unmatched. The CDR3 DNA is TGTGCCAGCAGTTTAACCACCGGGACAGGGCTCCATGAGCAGTTCTTC. Translated: CASSLTTGTGLHEQFF.

V usage is TRBV15 and J usage is TRBJ1-4, with D possibly matching TRBD1 (6 bases). The CDR3 sequence is 16 residues long. The germline V gene has CDR1 LNHNV and CDR2 YYDKDF (reference sequence). Between the trimmed V and J ends, which lost 0 bases and 7 bases, there was a span of 15 bases. CDR3 protein: CATSRDFVGAGEKLFF. The CDR3 DNA reads as TGTGCCACCAGCAGAGATTTTGTGGGGGCCGGTGAAAAACTGTTTTTT. The full variable domain, rest sourced from reference TRBV15 and TRBJ1-4, is DAMVIQNPRYQVTQFGKPVTLSCSQTLNHNVMYWYQQKSSQAPKLLFHYYDKDFNNEADTPDNFQSRRPNTSFCFLDIRSPGLGDTAMYLCATSRDFVGAGEKLFFGSGTQLSVL.

This chain uses TRBV10-1 with TRBJ1-2; D unclear. Trimming left V 3 bases short and J 7 bases short, with 9 bases between. From germline, CDR1 is WNHNN and CDR2 SYGVQD (reference sequence). There are 12 residues in the CDR3. CDR3 sequence: CASSEGLLGYTF. Written as DNA, the CDR3 is TGCGCCAGCAGTGAAGGACTGCTTGGCTACACCTTC.

The chain is built from TRBV5-8 and TRBJ2-1, with 10 nucleotides matching TRBD2. The CDR3 has 16 amino acids. Germline V gene sequence: CDR1 SGHTS, CDR2 YDEGEE. Trimming at V came to 4 bases and at J to 7 bases, leaving 11 bases not matched to a gene. CDR3 bases: TGTGCCAGCAGCGCGGGGGGACTAGCGCCCAGGAATGAGCAGTTCTTC. It codes for CASSAGGLAPRNEQFF.

V usage is TRBV28 and J usage is TRBJ1-5, with D tentatively TRBD1 (6 bases). There are 15 residues in the CDR3. V was pared by 4 bases and J by 3 bases, with 13 bases between. Per germline, CDR1 MDHEN and CDR2 SYDVKM. The CDR3 region is CASSSLTGFNQPQHF. The CDR3 region has the DNA TGTGCCAGCAGTTCTCTCACAGGGTTCAATCAGCCCCAGCATTTT. The full variable domain, completed using reference TRBV28 and TRBJ1-5, is DVKVTQSSRYLVKRTGEKVFLECVQDMDHENMFWYRQDPGLGLRLIYFSYDVKMKEKGDIPEGYSVSREKKERFSLILESASTNQTSMYLCASSSLTGFNQPQHFGDGTRLSIL.

The V and J genes are TRBV19 and TRBJ2-7; 11 nucleotides align to TRBD1. CDR1 LNHDA and CDR2 SQIVND come from the germline V gene (reference sequence). V trimming: 6 bases; J trimming: 2 bases; junction bases outside the gene matches: 3. The CDR3 runs 14 residues. For the CDR3, the DNA is TGTGCCAGTAGCCGGACAGGGGGCCCCTACGAGCAGTACTTC. Amino acids: CASSRTGGPYEQYF.

Only one count was recorded for this clone. This sequence joins TRBV7-2 and TRBJ1-5, with D tentatively TRBD1 (5 bases). The CDR3 has 13 amino acids. CDR1 and CDR2 from the germline V gene are SGHTA and FQGNSA. The V end lost 6 bases, the J end lost 8 bases, and 14 bases lay between the germline ends. The DNA for the CDR3 is TGTGCCAGCAGTGACGGGACTTTGGAGCCCCAGCATTTT. This encodes CASSDGTLEPQHF.

The V gene is TRBV6-5, the J gene TRBJ2-1; 10 nucleotides line up with TRBD2. The germline gives CDR1 MNHEY, CDR2 SVGAGI. CDR3 length equals 15 residues. The ends lost 0 bases at V and 10 bases at J; junction bases unmatched: 6. The CDR3 DNA sequence: TGTGCCAGCAGTTACTCAGCGGGAGGGAGAAAGGAGCAGTTCTTC. Its protein is CASSYSAGGRKEQFF.

This chain links TRBV6-1 with TRBJ2-7; D might be TRBD2 (6 bases). This CDR3 has 15 amino acids. Trimming removed 4 bases from V and 0 bases from J, with 13 bases in between. Germline CDR1 is MNHNS and CDR2 is SASEGT. The CDR3 loop is CASSVQRVSSYEQYF. Here the CDR3 DNA reads TGTGCCAGCAGTGTGCAGCGGGTTAGCTCCTACGAGCAGTACTTC.

The CDR3 here is CASSLVGEGQVEQFF. CDR3 nucleotide sequence: TGTGCCAGCAGCTTAGTAGGGGAGGGCCAAGTTGAGCAGTTCTTC. This rearrangement joins TRBV11-2 to TRBJ2-1; 7 bases fit TRBD2. The CDR3 spans 15 residues. The junction had 9 bases not matched to a gene; V was cut back by 1 base and J by 9 bases. Per germline, CDR1 SGHAT and CDR2 FQNNGV.

This chain connects TRBV7-2 to TRBJ2-1; 12 nucleotides agree with TRBD2. V gave up 3 bases and J gave up 2 bases; unmatched junction bases: 2. The CDR3 contains 16 residues. Germline-derived CDR1 and CDR2 are SGHTA and FQGNSA. The CDR3 nucleotides are TGTGCCAGCAGCTTCCGGACTAGCGGGGCCTACAATGAGCAGTTCTTC. Its translation: CASSFRTSGAYNEQFF.

The J gene is TRBJ1-3, the V gene TRBV7-3; D is unclear. Germline-derived CDR1 and CDR2 are SGHTA and FQGTGA. CDR3 length equals 17 residues. The V end was cut by 1 base, the J end by 3 bases, with 16 bases between. The CDR3 sequence is CASSLRPDPTGGNTIYF. The DNA of the CDR3 is TGTGCCAGCAGCTTAAGGCCTGACCCCACGGGTGGAAACACCATATATTTT. The full variable domain, its missing parts supplied by reference TRBV7-3 and TRBJ1-3, is GAGVSQTPSNKVTEKGKYVELRCDPISGHTALYWYRQSLGQGPEFLIYFQGTGAADDSGLPNDRFFAVRPEGSVSTLKIQRTERGDSAVYLCASSLRPDPTGGNTIYFGEGSWLTVV.

The chain is built from TRBV28 and TRBJ2-7, with 9 bases aligning to TRBD2. Germline trimming cut 5 bases from V and 0 bases from J; bases unmatched to any gene: 5. Germline values: CDR1 MDHEN, CDR2 SYDVKM. The length of the CDR3 is 15 residues. For the CDR3, the DNA is TGTGCCAGCAGTCCCCTAGCGGGAAGCTCCTACGAGCAGTACTTC. This encodes CASSPLAGSSYEQYF. Filled out from reference TRBV28 and TRBJ2-7, the complete variable domain reads DVKVTQSSRYLVKRTGEKVFLECVQDMDHENMFWYRQDPGLGLRLIYFSYDVKMKEKGDIPEGYSVSREKKERFSLILESASTNQTSMYLCASSPLAGSSYEQYFGPGTRLTVT.